This T cell receptor (beta chain) stems from a study of cytomegalovirus exposure and HLA in healthy donors. There were likely unrecorded immune exposures, though donors were nominally healthy when sampled. It was with 60 Vbeta and 13 Jbeta primers that the PCR ran. Profiling relied on immunoSEQ multiplex PCR, and the TCRdb table lists in-frame clones only, not all of them. In the table there are around 100,000 clones, about four fifths of which are singletons. CDR1 is SNHLY and CDR2 is FYNNEI in the germline V gene. The J segment lost 4 bases and the V segment lost 11 bases, leaving 12 bases of the junction unmatched. This CDR3 is built from 15 residues.

V gene TRBV2 combines with J gene TRBJ2-3; 10 bases line up with TRBD2. The material sequenced was PBMCs. The TCR comes from a woman between 40 and 55 years old in good health and CMV-seropositive. CDR3 sequence: CALVGTSGIPDTQYF. CDR3 in DNA: TGTGCCCTAGTCGGTACTAGCGGGATCCCAGATACGCAGTATTTT. The entire variable domain, with the rest obtained from reference TRBV2 and TRBJ2-3, is as follows: EPEVTQTPSHQVTQMGQEVILRCVPISNHLYFYWYRQILGQKVEFLVSFYNNEISEKSEIFDDQFSVERPDGSNFTLKIRSTKLEDSAMYFCALVGTSGIPDTQYFGPGTRLTVL.